This T cell receptor (beta chain) was retrieved from a study of identical twins. Study-level results: Some out-of-frame alpha sequences were shared by twins, and these showed excess low generation probability. Invariant T cells like MAIT and iNKT could partly confound the zero-insertion analyses. Clonotypes of the beta chain that were abundant in cord blood carried fewer insertions (memory repertoires showed none).

This clonotype has a handful of counts. Its antigen is currently unknown. A much larger clonotype is one base distant, so this may be a read error. Template switching (which added a universal primer site) was used, and cDNA carried unique molecular identifiers. TCRdb redid the calling of the 5' RACE reads with MiXCR, one entry per CDR3 protein. The sample lists approximately 630,000 distinct CDR3 sequences, under 8.5% seen once, with over 1.5% in the top ten. The length of the CDR3 is 11 residues. Per the germline V gene, CDR1 is SGHVS and CDR2 is FNYEAQ. The V and J ends lost 5 bases and 6 bases respectively, with 4 bases between them. The sample was also reused in another study, on yellow fever vaccine responses in identical twins.

The rearrangement uses TRBV7-6 and TRBJ2-2, with no clear D. The sequence came from a woman under 30 in good health. The sequenced material came from PBMCs. The CDR3 region is CASSTPGELFF. The DNA for the CDR3 is TGTGCCAGCAGCACCCCCGGGGAGCTGTTTTTT.